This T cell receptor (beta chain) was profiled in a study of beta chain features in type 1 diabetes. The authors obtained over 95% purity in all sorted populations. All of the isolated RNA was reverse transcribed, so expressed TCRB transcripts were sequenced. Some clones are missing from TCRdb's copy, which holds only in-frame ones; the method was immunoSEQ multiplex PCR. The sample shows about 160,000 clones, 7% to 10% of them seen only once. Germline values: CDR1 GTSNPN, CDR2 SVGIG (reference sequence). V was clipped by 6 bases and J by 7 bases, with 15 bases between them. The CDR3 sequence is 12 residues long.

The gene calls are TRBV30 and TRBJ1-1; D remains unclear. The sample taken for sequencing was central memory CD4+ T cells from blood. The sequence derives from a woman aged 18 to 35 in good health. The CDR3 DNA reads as TGTGCCTGCACCAAAGGCGGGGATGAAGCTTTCTTT. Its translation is CACTKGGDEAFF.